This record covers a single T cell receptor (beta chain). The data were taken from a study of blood T cell repertoires in COVID-19. As for the study in general: Sample material is recorded as cDNA or gDNA derived from T cells, B-cell-depleted T cells, or PBMCs.

Germline CDR1 and CDR2: LNHDA and SQIVND (reference sequence). Trimming cost V 6 bases and J 5 bases; bases outside gene matches: 11. The CDR3 has 15 residues. In the study's own analysis: Amplified reference gene primers provided the basis for estimating nucleated cell counts. Assay: immunoSEQ multiplex PCR; the TCRdb copy retains only in-frame clones and omits some. V, J and clone size derive from that table, while D and trimming were established from the DNA sequence. The sample records under 300,000 clones, roughly 87% being singletons. The V call is TRBV19, the J call TRBJ2-7, with 9 bases fitting TRBD1. Sequenced input: PBMCs or T cells enriched from blood (not recorded which). The TCR was taken from a woman between 25 and 40 years old with acute COVID-19. CDR3 residues: CASSLTGQGKDEQYF. The CDR3 DNA is TGTGCCAGTAGCTTAACCGGACAGGGGAAGGACGAGCAGTACTTC. Drawing the rest from reference TRBV19 and TRBJ2-7, the complete variable domain is DGGITQSPKYLFRKEGQNVTLSCEQNLNHDAMYWYRQDPGQGLRLIYYSQIVNDFQKGDIAEGYSVSREKKESFPLTVTSAQKNPTAFYLCASSLTGQGKDEQYFGPGTRLTVT.